What follows are 32 T cell receptor beta chains derived from one specimen sequenced in a study of cytomegalovirus exposure and HLA in healthy donors. Vbeta (60) and Jbeta (13) primers were used in the PCR. Clones were sequenced by immunoSEQ multiplex PCR, and TCRdb holds only the in-frame ones, with some missing. The repertoire holds some 190,000 clones, with roughly 80% as singletons. Specimen: PBMCs. All receptors come from a woman aged 25 to 45 in good health and CMV-seropositive.

The rearrangement joins TRBV27 to TRBJ2-7; the D gene is possibly TRBD1 (6 bases). The V end was cut by 2 bases, the J end by 7 bases, with 18 bases between. Per the germline V gene, CDR1 is MNHEY and CDR2 is SMNVEV (reference sequence). The CDR3 consists of 15 residues. The CDR3 DNA sequence: TGTGCCAGCAGTTTAATGGTAACAGGGACGGGTGAGCAGTACTTC. Translation gives CASSLMVTGTGEQYF.

The CDR3 DNA reads TGTGCCAGTACTCATAGCAATCAGCCCCAGCATTTT. The encoded protein is CASTHSNQPQHF. The chain recombines TRBV28 with TRBJ1-5; D is unresolved. V gave up 9 bases and J gave up 0 bases, with 6 bases separating them. CDR3 length: 12 residues. Germline CDR1 MDHEN, CDR2 SYDVKM.

The count of this clone is one. This sequence joins TRBV15 and TRBJ2-2, with 7 bases that match TRBD2. CDR3 size: 15 residues. J lost 9 bases, V lost 5 bases, and 12 bases had no gene match. The V gene's germline CDR1 is LNHNV and CDR2 YYDKDF (reference sequence). CDR3 protein: CATSDIQKTSWELFF. Here the CDR3 DNA reads TGTGCCACCAGCGACATACAGAAGACTAGCTGGGAGCTGTTTTTT.

The chain joins TRBV25-1 to TRBJ1-1; weak D call: TRBD1 (5 bases). The germline CDR1 and CDR2 sequences are MGHDK and SYGVNS. CDR3 length: 13 amino acids. V was cut by 7 bases and J by 5 bases, with 14 bases left in between. The CDR3 DNA sequence: TGTGCCAGCAAACGCCTGGGGGGAACTGAAGCTTTCTTT. This codes for CASKRLGGTEAFF.

In its sample, this clone was seen a few times. The chain uses TRBV5-6 and TRBJ2-3, with 9 bases matching TRBD1. CDR3 length equals 15 residues. Losses at the gene ends were 3 bases for V and 3 bases for J; bases not matched to a gene: 5. Germline lookup yields CDR1 SGHDT and CDR2 YYEEEE. The CDR3 here is CASSSDRGKTDTQYF. CDR3 bases: TGTGCCAGCAGCTCAGACAGGGGGAAGACAGATACGCAGTATTTT.

This clone was counted between two and nine times. This rearrangement joins TRBV19 to TRBJ2-5, with 8 bases aligning to TRBD1. The CDR3 length is 13 residues. The germline gives CDR1 LNHDA, CDR2 SQIVND (reference sequence). After removal of 9 bases from V and 2 bases from J, the junction contained 5 bases not matched to a gene. The CDR3 spells CASGTGVQETQYF. The DNA of the CDR3 is TGTGCCAGCGGGACAGGCGTTCAAGAGACCCAGTACTTC.

This sequence joins TRBV4-3 and TRBJ2-3; the D is unclear. The ends were cut back, 2 bases at V and 1 base at J, with 16 bases in the middle. CDR1 is LGHNA and CDR2 is YSLEER in the germline V gene. The CDR3 is made up of 17 amino acids. The CDR3 sequence is CASSQHDIPSGTDTQYF. CDR3 bases: TGCGCCAGCAGCCAACATGATATCCCTTCAGGCACAGATACGCAGTATTTT.

This clone was counted between two and nine times. The CDR3 reads CASSSQGAMSPLHF. The CDR3, as DNA: TGTGCCAGCAGTTCCCAGGGGGCAATGTCACCCCTCCACTTT. The chain carries TRBV6-6 and TRBJ1-6; TRBD1 aligns across 8 bases. V gave up 4 bases and J gave up 10 bases; unmatched junction bases: 6. This CDR3 is built from 14 residues. Per the germline V gene, CDR1 is MNHNY and CDR2 is SVGAGI (reference sequence).

This clone was seen more than once but under ten times. V usage is TRBV7-2 and J usage is TRBJ2-7; TRBD2 agrees at 10 bases. CDR1 is SGHTA, CDR2 FQGNSA, per germline. There are 14 residues in the CDR3. V gave up 5 bases and J gave up 6 bases; unmatched junction bases: 7. CDR3 bases: TGTGCCAGCAGCCGCCTAGCGGGAGACGGCGAGCAGTACTTC. Amino acid sequence: CASSRLAGDGEQYF.

The rearrangement uses TRBV30 and TRBJ2-3; 9 nucleotides line up with TRBD2. J lost 4 bases, V lost 0 bases, and 8 bases had no gene match. The germline V gene has CDR1 GTSNPN and CDR2 SVGIG (reference sequence). The CDR3 has 16 amino acids. The CDR3 DNA follows: TGTGCCTGGAGTGTCAGTAGCGGGAGATTCTCAGATACGCAGTATTTT. Protein product: CAWSVSSGRFSDTQYF. Variable domain in full (rest from reference TRBV30 and TRBJ2-3): SQTIHQWPATLVQPVGSPLSLECTVEGTSNPNLYWYRQAAGRGLQLLFYSVGIGQISSEVPQNLSASRPQDRQFILSSKKLLLSDSGFYLCAWSVSSGRFSDTQYFGPGTRLTVL.

The chain recombines TRBV28 with TRBJ1-1, with a weak D call TRBD1 (5 bases). Germline V gene data show CDR1 as MDHEN and CDR2 as SYDVKM. V was cut by 1 base and J by 5 bases, with 14 bases left in between. The CDR3 sequence is 15 residues long. This chain's CDR3 is CASSLFPAGETEAFF. The CDR3 nucleotides are TGTGCCAGCAGTTTATTCCCGGCGGGGGAGACTGAAGCTTTCTTT.

The rearrangement links TRBV11-2 to TRBJ2-5; weak D call: TRBD2 (6 bases). The CDR3 contains 17 residues. Looked up from germline, CDR1 is SGHAT and CDR2 is FQNNGV. V lost 6 bases, J lost 5 bases, and 25 bases lay in between. The CDR3 DNA sequence: TGTGCCAGCAGTCATACATCACCGGGACTCCGAACGGAGACCCAGTACTTC. Translated, it gives CASSHTSPGLRTETQYF.

CDR3 protein: CSVGRGRASADTQYF. The CDR3 DNA reads as TGCAGCGTTGGGAGGGGGAGGGCTAGCGCAGATACGCAGTATTTT. This rearrangement joins TRBV29-1 to TRBJ2-3, with D maybe TRBD2 (7 bases). Germline V lookup: CDR1 SQVTM, CDR2 ANQGSEA. The ends were cut back, 4 bases at V and 4 bases at J, with 18 bases in the middle. CDR3 size: 15 residues.

The rearrangement links TRBV19 to TRBJ1-1; TRBD1 matches at 7 bases. V shed 2 bases, J shed 4 bases, and the junction held 4 bases outside the gene matches. CDR1 is LNHDA, CDR2 SQIVND, per germline (reference sequence). The CDR3 totals 14 residues. The CDR3 nucleotides are TGTGCCAGTAGTATACCTGACAGGGTCACTGAAGCTTTCTTT. Protein product: CASSIPDRVTEAFF.

CDR3 region: CAWAGQARGGYTF. CDR3 nucleotide sequence: TGTGCCTGGGCTGGACAGGCGAGGGGTGGCTACACCTTC. V usage is TRBV30 and J usage is TRBJ1-2; 7 bases line up with TRBD1. CDR1 and CDR2 (germline): GTSNPN, SVGIG (reference sequence). Trimming removed 5 bases from V and 7 bases from J; junction bases left unmatched: 10. This CDR3 contains 13 residues.

This clone has only one observation. This rearrangement joins TRBV30 to TRBJ1-2, with a tentative D call TRBD1 (5 bases). Germline CDR1 reads GTSNPN; CDR2 reads SVGIG (reference sequence). V lost 0 bases, J lost 6 bases, and 14 bases lay in between. CDR3 length equals 14 residues. The CDR3 DNA reads as TGTGCCTGGAGTGTACGGCAGGGTGTAGATGGCTACACCTTC. Amino acid sequence: CAWSVRQGVDGYTF.

The chain uses TRBV6-1 and TRBJ2-3, with D maybe TRBD2 (6 bases). Trimming removed 3 bases at V and 4 bases at J, with 17 bases between. Germline CDR1 MNHNS, CDR2 SASEGT. The CDR3 is 16 amino acids. The CDR3 spells CASSDPRGGSSDTQYF. Written as DNA, the CDR3 is TGTGCCAGCAGTGACCCCCGTGGGGGGAGTTCAGATACGCAGTATTTT.

This clone was observed a few times. The J gene is TRBJ2-3, the V gene TRBV4-3; 9 nucleotides align to TRBD1. Germline CDR1 is LGHNA and CDR2 is YSLEER. J lost 4 bases, V lost 0 bases, and 5 bases had no gene match. The CDR3 runs to 16 residues. This CDR3 is CASSQDQGQGADTQYF. CDR3 in DNA: TGCGCCAGCAGCCAAGATCAGGGACAGGGAGCAGATACGCAGTATTTT.

V and J are TRBV19 and TRBJ2-5, with 7 bases fitting TRBD1. The J call may be mistaken, given a closer DNA end match to TRBJ2-7. CDR1 is LNHDA and CDR2 is SQIVND in the germline V gene (reference sequence). The CDR3 runs to 13 residues. Here the CDR3 reads CATRGGLHYEQYF. CDR3 sequence (DNA): TGTGCCACTAGAGGGGGCCTACACTACGAGCAGTACTTC.

The J gene is TRBJ2-7, the V gene TRBV6-5; possible D gene TRBD1, 6 bases. This CDR3 region has 11 residues. Trimming shortened V by 5 bases and J by 7 bases, and 9 bases separated the two germline ends. Germline values: CDR1 MNHEY, CDR2 SVGAGI. The CDR3 sequence: CASSHREEQYF. For the CDR3, the DNA is TGTGCCAGCAGTCACAGGGAGGAGCAGTACTTC.

The rearrangement joins TRBV15 to TRBJ2-1; 10 bases are a match to TRBD2. The J segment lost 1 base and the V segment lost 5 bases, leaving 5 bases of the junction unmatched. The CDR3 runs to 16 residues. CDR1 is LNHNV and CDR2 is YYDKDF in the germline V gene (reference sequence). CDR3 amino acids: CATSQAAGGSYNEQFF. For the CDR3, the DNA is TGTGCCACCAGCCAGGCAGCGGGAGGGTCCTACAATGAGCAGTTCTTC.

The rearrangement uses TRBV10-3 and TRBJ1-2, with TRBD1 identical over 11 bases. Germline trimming cut 7 bases from V and 1 base from J; bases unmatched to any gene: 8. Per germline, CDR1 ENHRY and CDR2 SYGVKD. This CDR3 is 16 amino acids long. CDR3: CAIKGQGVPINYGYTF. In DNA form, the CDR3 reads TGTGCCATCAAGGGACAGGGGGTGCCAATTAACTATGGCTACACCTTC.

The genes are TRBV30 and TRBJ2-7; 11 bases align to TRBD1. Trimming at V came to 5 bases and at J to 4 bases, leaving 1 base not matched to a gene. The CDR3 extends over 12 amino acids. In germline, CDR1 is GTSNPN, CDR2 SVGIG (reference sequence). The CDR3 reads CAWGQGAYEQYF. The CDR3 DNA sequence: TGTGCCTGGGGACAGGGGGCGTACGAGCAGTACTTC.

This chain uses TRBV9 with TRBJ2-5; 10 bases agree with TRBD2. CDR1 is SGDLS, CDR2 YYNGEE, per germline. There are 16 residues in the CDR3. With 0 bases clipped from V and 4 bases from J, the junction kept 6 bases outside the gene matches. CDR3 residues: CASSVEAGGPGETQYF. The CDR3 nucleotides are TGTGCCAGCAGCGTAGAAGCGGGAGGGCCGGGAGAGACCCAGTACTTC.

With regard to this clone: The same CDR3 is also encoded by other DNA sequences in this sample. This chain links TRBV19 with TRBJ2-6; D gene unclear. The V gene lost 1 base and the J gene lost 1 base, with 5 bases spanning the gap. CDR1 LNHDA and CDR2 SQIVND come from the germline V gene (reference sequence). The CDR3 runs to 15 residues. In DNA form, the CDR3 reads TGTGCCAGTAGTATAGGAGGTTCTGGGGCCAACGTCCTGACTTTC. As protein: CASSIGGSGANVLTF.

The V and J genes are TRBV19 and TRBJ2-7; a weak D match, TRBD1 (6 bases). The CDR3 covers 15 residues. V was cut by 9 bases and J by 3 bases, with 21 bases left in between. Germline CDR1 LNHDA, CDR2 SQIVND (reference sequence). DNA for the CDR3: TGTGCCAGCTGGCTTTACCTGGACAGAGGCTACGAGCAGTACTTC. Residues: CASWLYLDRGYEQYF.

This rearrangement joins TRBV28 to TRBJ2-3; no firm D call. V dropped 7 bases and J dropped 0 bases, with 5 bases sitting between them. This CDR3 is built from 12 residues. In germline, CDR1 is MDHEN, CDR2 SYDVKM. The CDR3 region is CASTRSTDTQYF. In DNA, the CDR3 is TGTGCCAGCACGAGAAGCACAGATACGCAGTATTTT.

This chain connects TRBV27 to TRBJ2-3, with 8 bases matching TRBD2. The CDR3 is 16 residues long. With 5 bases clipped from V and 0 bases from J, the junction kept 7 bases outside the gene matches. Germline CDR1 reads MNHEY; CDR2 reads SMNVEV (reference sequence). CDR3 residues: CASSPSPSGSTDTQYF. The DNA for the CDR3 is TGTGCCAGCAGTCCCTCGCCTAGCGGGAGCACAGATACGCAGTATTTT.

This chain uses TRBV15 with TRBJ1-1; no reliable D call. This CDR3 is 13 amino acids long. V lost 6 bases, J lost 4 bases, and 12 bases lay in between. The germline gives CDR1 LNHNV, CDR2 YYDKDF (reference sequence). In DNA, the CDR3 is TGTGCCACCAGGGGCGCGGGATCCACTGAAGCTTTCTTT. Translated, it gives CATRGAGSTEAFF. The full variable domain, rest sourced from reference TRBV15 and TRBJ1-1, is DAMVIQNPRYQVTQFGKPVTLSCSQTLNHNVMYWYQQKSSQAPKLLFHYYDKDFNNEADTPDNFQSRRPNTSFCFLDIRSPGLGDTAMYLCATRGAGSTEAFFGQGTRLTVV.

This clone has only one observation. The CDR3 reads CASNPRTGKYGYTF. CDR3 coding DNA: TGTGCCAGCAACCCGCGGACAGGGAAATATGGCTACACCTTC. V gene TRBV28 combines with J gene TRBJ1-2, with 8 bases fitting TRBD1. Germline assignment: CDR1 MDHEN and CDR2 SYDVKM. Trimming cost V 7 bases and J 5 bases; bases outside gene matches: 9. The CDR3 length is 14 residues.

The chain carries TRBV7-2 and TRBJ2-1; D not resolved. Germline V CDR1 and CDR2: SGHTA, FQGNSA. V lost 2 bases and J lost 6, with 5 bases in between. CDR3 length: 12 residues. The CDR3 nucleotides read TGTGCCAGCAGCTTAAATATCAATGAGCAGTTCTTC. Translation gives CASSLNINEQFF.

The rearrangement uses TRBV4-1 and TRBJ2-3, with 8 bases lining up with TRBD1. Looked up from germline, CDR1 is MGHRA and CDR2 is YSYEKL. V trimming: 0 bases; J trimming: 1 base; junction bases outside the gene matches: 0. This CDR3 is built from 15 residues. The CDR3 sequence: CASSQDRGRTDTQYF. As DNA, the CDR3 is TGCGCCAGCAGCCAAGACAGGGGGCGCACAGATACGCAGTATTTT.